The sequence of this T cell receptor (beta chain) was determined in a study of CD8+ T cells in alopecia areata. Following RNA extraction, reverse transcription yielded cDNA that acted as the sequencing template. The method was immunoSEQ multiplex PCR; TCRdb's version includes in-frame clones alone and lacks a portion of them. This sample has over 200,000 clones, with about three fifths found just once. This clone came up once. Its antigen is currently unknown. Study-level points and caveats: In scalp samples, resident alphabeta T cells of normal skin are also sequenced.

The CDR3 extends over 14 amino acids. V lost 4 bases to trimming and J lost 14 bases; unmatched junction nucleotides: 9. Looked up from germline, CDR1 is MNHEY and CDR2 is SMNVEV (reference sequence). The sample in question was CD4+ T cells sorted from blood, obtained at week 0. The receptor comes from a human donor with alopecia areata. This rearrangement joins TRBV27 to TRBJ1-6, with 9 bases that match TRBD1. In nucleotides, the CDR3 is TGTGCCAGCAGTTCCGCGGGACAGGGTTTATCCCTCCACTTT. This sequence encodes CASSSAGQGLSLHF.